The TCR beta chain under discussion was sequenced for a study of cytomegalovirus exposure and HLA in healthy donors. A note on this clone: Its antigen remains unknown.

The PCR was carried out with 60 Vbeta primers and 13 Jbeta primers. Data came from immunoSEQ multiplex PCR; TCRdb stores just in-frame clones and leaves some out. The repertoire holds 75,000 to 85,000 clones, with roughly 75% as singletons. The germline V gene encodes CDR1 SGHRS and CDR2 YFSETQ. Trimming removed 0 bases at V and 1 base at J, with 10 bases between. The CDR3 totals 15 residues. Points from the study as a whole: CMV serostatus alone was available as immune exposure information. Researchers reported in a later analysis that common viral pathogens appeared linked to several top clusters.

The material sequenced was PBMCs. The chain is built from TRBV5-1 and TRBJ1-1, with TRBD1 as a possible D gene (5 bases). The TCR originated in a male donor in good health and CMV-seronegative. DNA of the CDR3: TGCGCCAGCAGCTTGGTTGGGGGGTCGAACACTGAAGCTTTCTTT. Protein product: CASSLVGGSNTEAFF.